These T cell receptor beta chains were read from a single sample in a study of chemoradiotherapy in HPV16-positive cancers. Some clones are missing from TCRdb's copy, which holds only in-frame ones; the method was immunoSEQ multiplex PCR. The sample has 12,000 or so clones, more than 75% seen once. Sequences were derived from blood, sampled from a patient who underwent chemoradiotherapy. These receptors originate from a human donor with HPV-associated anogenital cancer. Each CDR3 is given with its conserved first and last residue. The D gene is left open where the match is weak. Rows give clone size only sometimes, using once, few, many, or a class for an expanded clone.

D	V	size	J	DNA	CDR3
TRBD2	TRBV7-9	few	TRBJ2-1	TGTGCCAGCAGCTTAGCAGGGTCTAGCGGGGGTATTGAGCAGTTCTTC	CASSLAGSSGGIEQFF
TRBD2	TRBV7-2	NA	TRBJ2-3	TGTGCCAGCAGCCCGAGAGTAACTAGCGGCACAGATACGCAGTATTTT	CASSPRVTSGTDTQYF
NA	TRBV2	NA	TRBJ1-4	TGTGCCAGCAAACCCCCGGGGGAGGAAAAACTGTTTTTT	CASKPPGEEKLFF
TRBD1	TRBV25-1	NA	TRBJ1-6	TGTGCCAGCAGTGAGTCCAGGGGGTATAATTCACCCCTCCACTTT	CASSESRGYNSPLHF
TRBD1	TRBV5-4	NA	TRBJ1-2	TGTGCCAGCAGCCACAGGACAGGGGCGGACTATGGCTACACCTTC	CASSHRTGADYGYTF
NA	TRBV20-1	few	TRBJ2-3	TGCAGTGCTAGAGATTTGGATACGCAGTATTTT	CSARDLDTQYF
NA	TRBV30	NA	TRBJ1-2	TGTGCCTGGAGGGACAACGCATTCAGTTATAACTATGGCTACACCTTC	CAWRDNAFSYNYGYTF
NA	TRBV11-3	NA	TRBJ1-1	TGTGCCAGCAGCTTAGAGAGTAACACTGAAGCTTTCTTT	CASSLESNTEAFF
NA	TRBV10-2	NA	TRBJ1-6	TGCGCCAGCAGTGTTGGGGAGGCCGGTTCACCCCTCCACTTT	CASSVGEAGSPLHF
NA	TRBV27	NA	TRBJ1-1	TGTGCCCGGAGGGGGGGAGAGACTGAAGCTTTCTTT	CARRGGETEAFF
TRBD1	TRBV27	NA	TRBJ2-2	TGTGCCAGCAGTTTGATGTTTCCAGGGGGCCGGTTAAGAACCGGGGAGCTGTTTTTT	CASSLMFPGGRLRTGELFF
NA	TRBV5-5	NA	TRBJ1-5	TGTGCCAGCAGCTTGGCAGGGGGCAATCAGCCCCAGCATTTT	CASSLAGGNQPQHF
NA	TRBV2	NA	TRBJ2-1	TGTGCCAGCAGTTCTCGGGGGGCCTCCTACAATGAGCAGTTCTTC	CASSSRGASYNEQFF
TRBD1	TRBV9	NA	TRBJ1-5	TGTGCCAGCAGCCCACAGGGGGGCAATCAGCCCCAGCATTTT	CASSPQGGNQPQHF
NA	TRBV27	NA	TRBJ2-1	TGTGCCAGCAGTCCGCGGACTTTGGGTGCTGAGCAGTTCTTC	CASSPRTLGAEQFF
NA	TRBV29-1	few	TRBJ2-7	TGCAGCGTTGTGCTGTCCTACGAGCAGTACTTC	CSVVLSYEQYF
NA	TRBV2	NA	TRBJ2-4	TGTGCCAGCAGTGCTGATCGAACGCTAGCCAAAAACATTCAGTACTTC	CASSADRTLAKNIQYF
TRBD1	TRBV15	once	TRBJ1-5	TGCGCCACCAGCACCCGGACAGGGCCTAATCAGCCCCAGCATTTT	CATSTRTGPNQPQHF
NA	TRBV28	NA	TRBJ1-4	TGTGCCAGCAGCCTCCCCGGCCCTAATGAAAAACTGTTTTTT	CASSLPGPNEKLFF
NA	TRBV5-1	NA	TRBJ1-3	TGCGCCAGCAGCGTTACAGGGCAGGGAAACACCATATATTTT	CASSVTGQGNTIYF
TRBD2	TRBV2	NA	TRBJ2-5	TGTGCCAGCCGGCCGTGGCGGGGGGATTCCCAAGAGACCCAGTACTTC	CASRPWRGDSQETQYF
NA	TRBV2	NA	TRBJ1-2	TGTGCCAGCACCGTTCAGTATGGCTACACCTTC	CASTVQYGYTF
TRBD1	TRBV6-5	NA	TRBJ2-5	TGTGCCACCGGGACAGGGGGAGAGACCCAGTACTTC	CATGTGGETQYF
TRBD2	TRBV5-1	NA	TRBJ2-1	TGCGCCAGCAGCAGTAGCGGGGGTCGAGGTTACAATGAGCAGTTCTTC	CASSSSGGRGYNEQFF
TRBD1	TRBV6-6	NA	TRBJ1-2	TGTGCCAGCAGTTGGGGCCGGGACAGAGGTGGTGGCTACACCTTC	CASSWGRDRGGGYTF
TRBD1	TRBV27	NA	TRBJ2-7	TGTGCCAGCAGTTTATCGGAGCAGGACAGGGCCTGTTCCTACGAGCAGTACTTC	CASSLSEQDRACSYEQYF
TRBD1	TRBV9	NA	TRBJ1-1	TGTGCCAGCAGCGCGGACAGGTCGAACACTGAAGCTTTCTTT	CASSADRSNTEAFF
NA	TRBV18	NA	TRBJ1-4	TGTGCCAGCTCGTCTGAGAAGGAAAAACTGTTTTTT	CASSSEKEKLFF
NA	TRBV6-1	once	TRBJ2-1	TGTGCCAGCAGTGAAGGGGGGGACAACCACGATGAGCAGTTCTTC	CASSEGGDNHDEQFF
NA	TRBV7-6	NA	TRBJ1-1	TGTGCCAGCAGCTTAAGGGGGGGAGGCACTGAAGCTTTCTTT	CASSLRGGGTEAFF
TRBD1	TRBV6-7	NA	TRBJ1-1	TGTGCCAGCAGTACTCGGACAGGGGAGAACACTGAAGCTTTCTTT	CASSTRTGENTEAFF
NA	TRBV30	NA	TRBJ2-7	TGTGCCTGGAGTCCCACCGGCTACGAGCAGTACTTC	CAWSPTGYEQYF
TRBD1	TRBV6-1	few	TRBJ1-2	TGTGCCAGCAGTGCGGGACAGGGGTTTGGCTACACCTTC	CASSAGQGFGYTF
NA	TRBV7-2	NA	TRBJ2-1	TGTGCCAGCAGCTTAGATAAGGGCTCCTACAATGAGCAGTTCTTC	CASSLDKGSYNEQFF
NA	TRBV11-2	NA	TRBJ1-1	TGTGCCAGCAGCTTTGGGGGGATGACGGCTAAAGCTTTCTTT	CASSFGGMTAKAFF
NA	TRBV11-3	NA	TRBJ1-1	TGTGCCAGCAGCCACGGACTGGACGGGGACACTGAAGCTTTCTTT	CASSHGLDGDTEAFF
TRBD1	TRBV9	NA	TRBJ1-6	TGTGCCAGCAGCGTATCCGGACAGGGAGATTCACCCCTCCACTTT	CASSVSGQGDSPLHF
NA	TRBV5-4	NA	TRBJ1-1	TGTGCCAGCAGCTTGGTTTACGGGACGGCGAACACTGAAGCTTTCTTT	CASSLVYGTANTEAFF
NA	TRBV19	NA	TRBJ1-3	TGTGCCAGTAGAAGGGATAGAGTCCCTGGAAACACCATATATTTT	CASRRDRVPGNTIYF
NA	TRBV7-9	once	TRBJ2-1	TGTGCCAGCAGTCGGGTCCTATCCTACAATGAGCAGTTCTTC	CASSRVLSYNEQFF
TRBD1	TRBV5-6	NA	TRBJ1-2	TGTGCCAGCAGCCCAAGACAGGGGGCGGACTATGGCTACACCTTC	CASSPRQGADYGYTF
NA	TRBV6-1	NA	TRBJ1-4	TGTGCCAGCAGTACCCGGGACTCTAGGGAAAAACTGTTTTTT	CASSTRDSREKLFF
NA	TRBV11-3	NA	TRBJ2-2	TGTGCCAGCAGCCCCCGTAGGGGGGGCACCGGGGAGCTGTTTTTT	CASSPRRGGTGELFF
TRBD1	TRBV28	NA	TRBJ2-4	TGTGCCAGCAGACCCGAGGGTAGGGGGAAATCGAGGGGGCCAAACATTCAGTACTTC	CASRPEGRGKSRGPNIQYF
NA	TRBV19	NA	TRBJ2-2	TGTGCCAGTATATCGCCGGGGTTGAACACCGGGGAGCTGTTTTTT	CASISPGLNTGELFF
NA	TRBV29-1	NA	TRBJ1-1	TGCAGCGTTGGGGTAATGAACACTGAAGCTTTCTTT	CSVGVMNTEAFF
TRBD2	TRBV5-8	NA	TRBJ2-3	TGTGCCAGCAGCTTGGTTAGCGGGGGGTTAGATACGCAGTATTTT	CASSLVSGGLDTQYF